This TCR beta chain derives from a study of vaccination and CD4 T cells after COVID-19. Whole-study context: Post-COVID draws followed diagnosis by a median about 100 days (range 35 to 161).

The CDR3 totals 15 residues. In germline, CDR1 is SGHRS, CDR2 YFSETQ. About this clonotype: What it recognizes is unknown. Sequence at one end of the junction differs from germline and may be a read error.

Overall study results and limits: Looking at convalescent patients, 304 of their 307 vaccine-specific clones were spike mono-reactive. A nonsignificant median increase from roughly 21 to 40 SARS-CoV-2-reactive clonotypes was observed.

Regarding treatment: approximately 10-day PBMC culture with coronavirus spike peptide pools or control peptides (ViraFEST assay). Negative nucleocapsid antibodies before and after vaccination showed no prior SARS-CoV-2 infection in healthy vaccine recipients. Oncomine TCR Beta short-read sequencing was applied to DNA from cultured CD4+ T cells. A single record per CDR3 protein comes from TCRdb applying MiXCR to the PCR reads. Of 25,000 to 30,000 distinct CDR3 sequences listed, roughly 50% are singletons. The sample in question was CD4+ T cells from blood, cultured in vitro, obtained before SARS-CoV-2 vaccination. The V and J genes are TRBV5-1 and TRBJ2-5; TRBD1 or TRBD2 may be the D gene (5 bases each). This TCR was sampled from a human donor who received a COVID-19 vaccine. Here the CDR3 reads CASSLDGSFLGTQHF. Here the CDR3 DNA reads TGCGCCAGCAGCTTAGACGGGTCTTTCTTGGGGACCCAGCACTTC.